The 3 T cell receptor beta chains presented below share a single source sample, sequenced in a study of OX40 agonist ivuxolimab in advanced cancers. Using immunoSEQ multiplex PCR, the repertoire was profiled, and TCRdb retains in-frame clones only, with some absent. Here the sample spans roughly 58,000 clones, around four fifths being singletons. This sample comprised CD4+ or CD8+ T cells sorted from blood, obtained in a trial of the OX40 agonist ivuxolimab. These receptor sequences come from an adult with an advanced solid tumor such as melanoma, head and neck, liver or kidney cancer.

The CDR3 loop reads CASSLDEGQAFF. The CDR3 DNA reads as TGTGCCAGCAGCTTAGACGAGGGACAAGCTTTCTTT. This chain links TRBV11-2 with TRBJ1-1; the D gene is possibly TRBD1 (5 bases). CDR3 length equals 12 residues. Trimming took 0 bases from V and 9 from J, leaving 8 bases between them. Germline V CDR1 and CDR2: SGHAT, FQNNGV.

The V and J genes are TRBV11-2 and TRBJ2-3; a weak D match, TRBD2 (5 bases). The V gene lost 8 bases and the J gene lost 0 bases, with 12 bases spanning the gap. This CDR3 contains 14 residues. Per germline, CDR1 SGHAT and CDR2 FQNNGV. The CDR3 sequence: CASCRLPSTDTQYF. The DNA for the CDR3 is TGTGCCAGCTGTAGACTACCTAGCACAGATACGCAGTATTTT.

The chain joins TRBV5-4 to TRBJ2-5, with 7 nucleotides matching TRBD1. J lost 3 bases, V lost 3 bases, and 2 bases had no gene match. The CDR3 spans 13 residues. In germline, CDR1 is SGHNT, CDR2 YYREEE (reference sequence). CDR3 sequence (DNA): TGTGCCAGCAGCTCACAGGGGAAAGAGACCCAGTACTTC. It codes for CASSSQGKETQYF.